What follows are 10 T cell receptor beta chains derived from one specimen sequenced in a study of T cells in women clearing cervical HPV infection. TCRdb's table, derived via immunoSEQ multiplex PCR, lists solely in-frame clones and lacks some. The sample's table shows roughly 50,000 clones. Source material: blood buffy coat. Receptors originate from a woman aged 18 to 75 with a cervical HPV16 infection that either progressed to CIN3+ or cleared (not recorded which).

With respect to this clone: The read stops 3 residues short of the end of the CDR3; the missing end is completed from the germline J gene. The V gene is TRBV11-3, the J gene TRBJ2-3; maybe TRBD1 (5 bases). Germline-derived CDR1 and CDR2 are SGHNT and YENEEA. Deletions cut 5 bases from V and 2 bases from J, with 14 bases between. The CDR3 loop spans 15 amino acids. Partial CDR3 DNA: TGTGCCAGCAGCCTAACAGGATGGTACACAGATACG. It specifies CASSLTGWYTDT. The whole CDR3 reads CASSLTGWYTDTQYF.

Comments on this clone: The sequence runs out 3 residues before the end of the CDR3; the remainder is reconstructed from the germline J gene. V and J are TRBV5-6 and TRBJ2-7; TRBD2 aligns across 10 bases. With 4 bases clipped from V and 4 bases from J, the junction kept 5 bases outside the gene matches. Germline values: CDR1 SGHDT, CDR2 YYEEEE. The length of the CDR3 is 14 residues. CDR3 residues: CASSPTSGTYEQYF. The CDR3 DNA, read in part, is TGTGCCAGCAGCCCAACTAGCGGGACATACGAG.

About this clone: The CDR3 goes on 3 residues after the read ends, and that part is filled in from the germline J gene. The rearrangement links TRBV18 to TRBJ2-3; 8 bases are shared with TRBD2. This CDR3 spans 16 amino acids. CDR1 is KGHSH and CDR2 is LQKENI in the germline V gene. The sequenced part of the CDR3 DNA is TGTGCCAGCTCACCACGGAATAGCGGGAATGGAGAGACG. It translates to CASSPRNSGNGET. From start to end, the CDR3 is CASSPRNSGNGETQYF. Full variable domain (missing parts from reference TRBV18 and TRBJ2-3): NAGVMQNPRHLVRRRGQEARLRCSPMKGHSHVYWYRQLPEEGLKFMVYLQKENIIDESGMPKERFSAEFPKEGPSILRIQQVVRGDSAAYFCASSPRNSGNGETQYFGPGTRLTVL.

Concerning this clone itself: Read coverage stops 3 residues before the CDR3 terminus; the germline J gene supplies the remainder. V is TRBV18 and J is TRBJ2-3, with D uncertain. Germline V gene data show CDR1 as KGHSH and CDR2 as LQKENI. The CDR3 runs 13 residues. The sequenced part of the CDR3 DNA is TGTGCCAGCTCACCGACATCGAATCAGCCG. Its protein is CASSPTSNQP. The full CDR3 protein reads CASSPTSNQPQYF.

Comment on this clone: Sequencing ends 3 residues short of the CDR3 end; the germline J gene provides the rest. V and J are TRBV5-1 and TRBJ1-4; 7 nucleotides agree with TRBD1. The CDR3 sequence is 15 residues long. Germline CDR1 SGHRS, CDR2 YFSETQ. The sequenced CDR3 bases are TGCGCCAGCAGCCCCGACAGGGCCGGGGCCAACGTA. Translating it yields CASSPDRAGANV. The CDR3, in full, reads CASSPDRAGANVLFF.

Note on this clone: The read ends 3 residues before the CDR3 terminus; that terminus is restored from the germline J gene. This chain links TRBV2 with TRBJ1-4; D gene uncertain. In germline, CDR1 is SNHLY, CDR2 FYNNEI. The CDR3 is 14 amino acids. V lost 1 base, J lost 0 bases, and 3 bases lay in between. The CDR3 DNA, read in part, is TGTGCCAGCAGTGAAGGTACAACTAATGAAAAA. Translating it yields CASSEGTTNEK. The full CDR3 protein reads CASSEGTTNEKLFF.

With regard to this clone: The CDR3 end is not reached by the read, which stops 3 residues before it; the germline J gene fills it in. This sample includes further DNA sequences coding for the same CDR3. This sequence joins TRBV7-9 and TRBJ2-3, with D unresolved. The CDR3 has 13 amino acids. Between the trimmed V and J ends, which lost 5 bases and 4 bases, there was a span of 10 bases. CDR1 and CDR2 (germline): SEHNR, FQNEAQ (reference sequence). The CDR3 DNA, read in part, is TGTGCCAGCAGCCCGAAAGGGCCAGATACG. Its translation: CASSPKGPDT. The whole CDR3 protein is CASSPKGPDTQYF.

Notes on this clone: Read sequence stops 3 residues before the CDR3 end, and the germline J gene provides the missing end. The V gene is TRBV5-1, the J gene TRBJ1-1, with a tentative D call TRBD1 (6 bases). The CDR3 extends over 16 amino acids. The V and J ends lost 2 bases and 1 base respectively, with 15 bases between them. Germline V gene lookup returns CDR1 SGHRS and CDR2 YFSETQ. CDR3 sequence: CASSFFSRGQNTEAFF. The CDR3 DNA, read in part, is TGCGCCAGCAGCTTTTTTAGCCGGGGACAGAACACTGAA.

About this clone itself: Sequencing ends 3 residues short of the CDR3 end; the germline J gene provides the rest. Other DNA sequences in the same sample also yield this CDR3. The chain couples TRBV7-6 to TRBJ2-1, with 14 bases lining up with TRBD2. After removal of 1 base from V and 4 bases from J, the junction contained 6 bases not matched to a gene. CDR3 length: 18 residues. The germline CDR1 and CDR2 sequences are SGHVS and FNYEAQ. CDR3 DNA, as far as it was read: TGTGCCAGCAGCTTAGGGGGGACTAGCGGGAGCTCTTACAATGAG. Translated: CASSLGGTSGSSYNE. Given in full, the CDR3 is CASSLGGTSGSSYNEQFF.

Notes on this clone: Read coverage stops 3 residues before the CDR3 terminus; the germline J gene supplies the remainder. V and J are TRBV5-1 and TRBJ1-4, with TRBD1 matching over 9 bases. The CDR3 totals 15 residues. Germline CDR1 and CDR2: SGHRS and YFSETQ. The V segment lost 0 bases and the J segment 8 bases; nucleotides outside the gene matches: 5. The CDR3 is CASSLGGQGNEKLFF. The part of the CDR3 DNA that was read is TGCGCCAGCAGCTTGGGAGGACAGGGGAACGAAAAA.